The rows below give T cell receptor beta chains drawn from one sample of a study of beta chain features in type 1 diabetes. Data came from immunoSEQ multiplex PCR; TCRdb stores just in-frame clones and leaves some out. Here the sample spans 250,000 to 350,000 clones, roughly 13% being singletons. The sequenced sample was naive CD4+ T cells from blood. The receptor source for this set is a man aged 25 to 40 with type 1 diabetes. Both conserved end residues are part of each CDR3. A D gene is named only where the DNA matches it firmly. Where a row states a size, it is once, few, many or the class of an expanded clone; other rows omit it.

few	TRBV19	TRBJ1-1	.	CASSIQGASNTEAFF	TGTGCCAGTAGTATCCAGGGCGCGTCGAACACTGAAGCTTTCTTT
.	TRBV7-2	TRBJ2-7	.	CASSLVSPSAYEQYF	TGTGCCAGCAGCTTAGTTAGTCCTAGCGCTTACGAGCAGTACTTC
.	TRBV18	TRBJ1-5	.	CASSPLGGQEPQHF	TGTGCCAGCTCACCACTGGGGGGGCAGGAGCCCCAGCATTTT
few	TRBV14	TRBJ1-2	.	CASSQDRRGGYTF	TGTGCCAGCAGCCAAGATAGAAGGGGTGGCTACACCTTC
.	TRBV30	TRBJ2-7	TRBD2	CAWSVLSGRALGYEQYF	TGTGCCTGGAGTGTACTAAGCGGGAGGGCCTTGGGCTACGAGCAGTACTTC
few	TRBV28	TRBJ2-5	TRBD1	CATDRGSRETQYF	TGTGCCACGGACAGGGGAAGTAGAGAGACCCAGTACTTC
few	TRBV6-6	TRBJ1-2	TRBD1	CASSYEGQGIYGYTF	TGTGCCAGCAGTTACGAGGGACAGGGTATCTATGGCTACACCTTC
.	TRBV29-1	TRBJ2-1	TRBD1	CSVDAGTGDFNEQFF	TGCAGCGTTGACGCCGGGACAGGGGATTTCAATGAGCAGTTCTTC
few	TRBV7-9	TRBJ2-5	.	CASSSPMRQTQETQYF	TGTGCCAGCAGCTCCCCCATGAGGCAGACCCAAGAGACCCAGTACTTC
few	TRBV7-3	TRBJ2-1	TRBD2	CASSSVPGLADNEQFF	TGTGCCAGCAGCTCCGTTCCGGGACTAGCGGATAATGAGCAGTTCTTC
many	TRBV4-3	TRBJ1-2	.	CASSQARGNGYGYTF	TGCGCCAGCAGCCAAGCTCGAGGGAACGGCTATGGCTACACCTTC
few	TRBV28	TRBJ2-7	.	CASRKTDRTYEQYF	TGTGCCAGCAGAAAAACGGACAGAACCTACGAGCAGTACTTC
few	TRBV7-2	TRBJ1-1	.	CASSYRAHTEAFF	TGTGCCAGCAGCTACAGAGCACACACTGAAGCTTTCTTT
.	TRBV10-3	TRBJ2-3	.	CAISVGLARSTDTQYF	TGTGCCATCAGTGTAGGTCTAGCGAGGAGCACAGATACGCAGTATTTT
.	TRBV5-1	TRBJ2-1	TRBD2	CASTFNSGRSLNEQFF	TGCGCCAGCACATTCAATAGCGGGAGGTCCCTCAATGAGCAGTTCTTC
few	TRBV2	TRBJ1-1	TRBD1	CASSVDRGRPEAFF	TGTGCCAGCAGTGTAGACAGGGGGCGGCCTGAAGCTTTCTTT
.	TRBV28	TRBJ2-7	.	CASRMGQTNEQYF	TGTGCCAGCAGGATGGGACAAACTAACGAGCAGTACTTC
.	TRBV15	TRBJ2-7	.	CATSRGKTGSYEQYF	TGTGCCACCAGCAGAGGAAAAACGGGTTCCTACGAGCAGTACTTC
.	TRBV6-5	TRBJ1-5	TRBD1	CASSVGQGNQPQHF	TGTGCCAGCAGTGTCGGACAGGGCAATCAGCCCCAGCATTTT
.	TRBV27	TRBJ2-7	TRBD2	CASSPRGRAYEQYF	TGTGCCAGCAGTCCCCGAGGGAGGGCCTACGAGCAGTACTTC
.	TRBV7-2	TRBJ1-1	TRBD1	CASQGQSEAFF	TGTGCCAGCCAGGGACAGTCCGAAGCTTTCTTT
few	TRBV30	TRBJ1-1	TRBD1	CAWRAGQLNTEAFF	TGTGCCTGGAGGGCGGGACAGTTGAACACTGAAGCTTTCTTT
.	TRBV6-6	TRBJ1-1	TRBD1	CASSYTRGRTEAFF	TGTGCCAGCAGTTATACCAGGGGGCGGACTGAAGCTTTCTTT
few	TRBV7-2	TRBJ2-2	.	CASSLYSGELFF	TGTGCCAGCAGCCTTTATTCCGGGGAGCTGTTTTTT
.	TRBV18	TRBJ2-3	TRBD2	CASRSGRSDTQYF	TGTGCCAGCAGGAGCGGGAGGTCCGATACGCAGTATTTT
.	TRBV28	TRBJ2-2	.	CASSLSGIGPGELFF	TGTGCCAGCAGTTTATCCGGGATTGGCCCCGGGGAGCTGTTTTTT
.	TRBV7-2	TRBJ2-5	TRBD2	CASSLSSGTRQETQYF	TGTGCCAGCAGCTTATCCAGCGGGACCCGTCAAGAGACCCAGTACTTC
.	TRBV27	TRBJ2-1	TRBD1	CASSPGQGNYNEQFF	TGTGCCAGCAGTCCCGGACAGGGTAACTACAATGAGCAGTTCTTC
few	TRBV18	TRBJ2-1	TRBD2	CASSSPGLAGEQFF	TGTGCCAGCTCATCACCGGGACTAGCGGGTGAGCAGTTCTTC
.	TRBV5-4	TRBJ2-3	.	CASSFFPDTQYF	TGTGCCAGCAGCTTCTTCCCAGATACGCAGTATTTT
few	TRBV4-3	TRBJ2-2	.	CASSQESHRSSNTGELFF	TGCGCCAGCAGCCAAGAATCCCACAGGAGCTCTAACACCGGGGAGCTGTTTTTT
few	TRBV5-4	TRBJ2-5	TRBD1	CASSPDRGQETQYF	TGTGCCAGCAGCCCGGACAGGGGGCAAGAGACCCAGTACTTC
few	TRBV30	TRBJ1-1	TRBD1	CAWSVRTGYTEAFF	TGTGCCTGGAGTGTACGGACAGGGTACACTGAAGCTTTCTTT
few	TRBV29-1	TRBJ2-5	TRBD1	CSVEQGAGTQYF	TGCAGCGTTGAACAGGGGGCAGGGACCCAGTACTTC
.	TRBV13	TRBJ2-1	TRBD1	CASSSRQGANEQFF	TGTGCCAGCAGCTCTCGACAGGGGGCAAATGAGCAGTTCTTC
few	TRBV5-1	TRBJ2-7	TRBD1	CASSFTGGYEQYF	TGCGCCAGCAGCTTTACAGGGGGCTACGAGCAGTACTTC